The rows below give T cell receptor beta chains drawn from one sample of a study of shared clonotypes between healthy human individuals. The assay was immunoSEQ multiplex PCR, and TCRdb's table has in-frame clones only and misses some. The table shows about 2 million clones, with 90% to 95% occurring only once. The sequenced material came from naive CD4+ T cells sorted from blood. The receptors shown here come from a young man in good health. Each CDR3 is given with its conserved first and last residue. Fields, in order: J gene, V gene, D gene, clone size, CDR3 protein, CDR3 DNA. A D gene is named only where the DNA matches it firmly. Size tells how often a clone was seen (once, few, many) or the class of an expanded clone, and some rows leave it out.

j_call: TRBJ1-5; v_call: TRBV10-3; d_call: .; clone_size: .; cdr3_aa: CAISATGPSSNQPQHF; cdr3_nt: TGTGCCATCAGTGCAACAGGGCCGTCCTCCAATCAGCCCCAGCATTTT
j_call: TRBJ1-4; v_call: TRBV7-9; d_call: .; clone_size: .; cdr3_aa: CASSGGWGPNEKLFF; cdr3_nt: TGTGCCAGCAGCGGTGGCTGGGGGCCTAATGAAAAACTGTTTTTT
j_call: TRBJ2-5; v_call: TRBV6-5; d_call: .; clone_size: .; cdr3_aa: CASSRRRETQYF; cdr3_nt: TGTGCCAGCAGTCGCCGACGAGAGACCCAGTACTTC
j_call: TRBJ2-2; v_call: TRBV5-1; d_call: .; clone_size: .; cdr3_aa: CASSPDWNTGELFF; cdr3_nt: TGCGCCAGCAGCCCCGACTGGAACACCGGGGAGCTGTTTTTT
j_call: TRBJ1-5; v_call: TRBV7-2; d_call: .; clone_size: .; cdr3_aa: CASSSQGLGQPQHF; cdr3_nt: TGTGCCAGCAGCTCGCAGGGGCTGGGTCAGCCCCAGCATTTT
j_call: TRBJ1-1; v_call: TRBV18; d_call: .; clone_size: .; cdr3_aa: CASSPLYGADTEAFF; cdr3_nt: TGTGCCAGCTCACCGCTATATGGGGCGGACACTGAAGCTTTCTTT
j_call: TRBJ2-3; v_call: TRBV5-1; d_call: .; clone_size: .; cdr3_aa: CASSLRLDTQYF; cdr3_nt: TGCGCCAGCAGCTTGAGGTTAGATACGCAGTATTTT
j_call: TRBJ2-7; v_call: TRBV6-6; d_call: .; clone_size: .; cdr3_aa: CASSNRDEQYF; cdr3_nt: TGTGCCAGCAGCAACAGAGATGAGCAGTACTTC
j_call: TRBJ2-4; v_call: TRBV5-1; d_call: TRBD1; clone_size: .; cdr3_aa: CASSLGGQLENIQYF; cdr3_nt: TGCGCCAGCAGCTTGGGGGGACAGCTAGAAAACATTCAGTACTTC
j_call: TRBJ1-1; v_call: TRBV6-1; d_call: .; clone_size: .; cdr3_aa: CASSERPGTWTEAFF; cdr3_nt: TGTGCCAGCAGTGAAAGGCCAGGGACGTGGACTGAAGCTTTCTTT
j_call: TRBJ2-7; v_call: TRBV5-4; d_call: TRBD1; clone_size: .; cdr3_aa: CASSLLGQHYEQYF; cdr3_nt: TGTGCCAGCAGCTTGTTGGGACAGCACTACGAGCAGTACTTC
j_call: TRBJ1-1; v_call: TRBV5-4; d_call: .; clone_size: .; cdr3_aa: CASSLVGGGHSAEAFF; cdr3_nt: TGTGCCAGCAGCTTGGTGGGGGGAGGCCATTCTGCTGAAGCTTTCTTT
j_call: TRBJ2-3; v_call: TRBV27; d_call: TRBD2; clone_size: .; cdr3_aa: CASSLGLAGAEAQYF; cdr3_nt: TGTGCCAGCAGTTTGGGACTAGCGGGAGCGGAGGCGCAGTATTTT
j_call: TRBJ1-5; v_call: TRBV5-6; d_call: .; clone_size: .; cdr3_aa: CASSSYRVSNQPQHF; cdr3_nt: TGTGCCAGCAGCTCCTACAGGGTAAGCAATCAGCCCCAGCATTTT
j_call: TRBJ1-3; v_call: TRBV6-1; d_call: .; clone_size: once; cdr3_aa: CASSPGRTSGNTIYF; cdr3_nt: TGTGCCAGCAGTCCCGGACGGACCTCTGGAAACACCATATATTTT
j_call: TRBJ2-2; v_call: TRBV6-5; d_call: TRBD2; clone_size: .; cdr3_aa: CASRTSGGAAGELFF; cdr3_nt: TGTGCCAGCAGGACTAGCGGGGGGGCCGCCGGGGAGCTGTTTTTT
j_call: TRBJ1-1; v_call: TRBV5-6; d_call: .; clone_size: .; cdr3_aa: CASSSRANTEAFF; cdr3_nt: TGTGCCAGCAGCTCGAGGGCTAACACTGAAGCTTTCTTT
j_call: TRBJ1-5; v_call: TRBV30; d_call: TRBD1; clone_size: .; cdr3_aa: CAWSVKQGVGGNQPQHF; cdr3_nt: TGTGCCTGGAGTGTAAAACAGGGGGTAGGGGGCAATCAGCCCCAGCATTTT
j_call: TRBJ2-1; v_call: TRBV9; d_call: .; clone_size: .; cdr3_aa: CASSVDIGAGEQFF; cdr3_nt: TGTGCCAGCAGCGTAGATATAGGAGCGGGCGAGCAGTTCTTC
j_call: TRBJ1-1; v_call: TRBV10-3; d_call: TRBD1; clone_size: .; cdr3_aa: CAIRPTGAHSEAFF; cdr3_nt: TGTGCCATCAGACCGACAGGGGCCCACTCTGAAGCTTTCTTT
j_call: TRBJ2-7; v_call: TRBV5-1; d_call: .; clone_size: .; cdr3_aa: CASSALLSSYEQYF; cdr3_nt: TGCGCCAGCAGCGCTTTACTGAGCTCCTACGAGCAGTACTTC
j_call: TRBJ2-5; v_call: TRBV25-1; d_call: TRBD1; clone_size: .; cdr3_aa: CASSEYPRDRETETQYF; cdr3_nt: TGTGCCAGCAGTGAATACCCCCGGGACAGGGAGACGGAGACCCAGTACTTC
j_call: TRBJ1-1; v_call: TRBV25-1; d_call: TRBD1; clone_size: .; cdr3_aa: CASSQGQGDTEAFF; cdr3_nt: TGTGCCAGCAGCCAGGGACAGGGGGACACTGAAGCTTTCTTT
j_call: TRBJ2-7; v_call: TRBV11-3; d_call: TRBD1; clone_size: .; cdr3_aa: CASSRDSVSYEQYF; cdr3_nt: TGTGCCAGCAGTAGGGACAGCGTTTCCTACGAGCAGTACTTC
j_call: TRBJ2-6; v_call: TRBV19; d_call: .; clone_size: .; cdr3_aa: CASSIGSRSSGANVLTF; cdr3_nt: TGTGCCAGTAGTATTGGGAGTCGGAGCTCTGGGGCCAACGTCCTGACTTTC
j_call: TRBJ1-1; v_call: TRBV6-6; d_call: .; clone_size: .; cdr3_aa: CASSSQGRRTEAFF; cdr3_nt: TGTGCCAGCAGTAGTCAGGGTCGGAGGACTGAAGCTTTCTTT
j_call: TRBJ2-2; v_call: TRBV5-1; d_call: .; clone_size: .; cdr3_aa: CATSIGTTNTGELFF; cdr3_nt: TGCGCCACCAGCATTGGGACAACGAACACCGGGGAGCTGTTTTTT
j_call: TRBJ2-5; v_call: TRBV6-6; d_call: .; clone_size: once; cdr3_aa: CASKTGVETQYF; cdr3_nt: TGTGCCAGCAAAACGGGGGTAGAGACCCAGTACTTC